These 25 T cell receptor beta chains were sequenced from one sample in a study of vaccination effects on CD4 cells after COVID-19. With the ViraFEST assay, the study expanded antigen-specific CD4+ T cells using viral peptide pools, then sequenced them. Having been cultured for roughly 11 days, the cells underwent CD4+ T cell isolation. Their antigen targets remain unknown. Profiled with immunoSEQ multiplex PCR; TCRdb holds only in-frame clones, not every one. The sample consists of 25,000 to 35,000 clones, roughly two thirds of them appearing once. The material sequenced was CD4+ T cells from PBMCs cultured with HCoV-229E spike peptides, taken before COVID-19 vaccination. The receptor set was obtained from a human donor who received a COVID-19 vaccine.

The chain employs TRBV5-1 and TRBJ1-6; tentative D call: TRBD1 (6 bases). Trimming shortened V by 4 bases and J by 5 bases, and 10 bases separated the two germline ends. Germline V gives CDR1 SGHRS, CDR2 YFSETQ. The CDR3 contains 14 residues. The CDR3 spells CASSLWDNNSPLHF. The CDR3 region has the DNA TGCGCCAGCAGCCTGTGGGACAATAATTCACCCCTCCACTTT.

This chain links TRBV7-9 with TRBJ2-1; D is ambiguous. The germline V and J ends were trimmed by 4 bases and 4 bases, with 5 bases remaining between them. CDR1 and CDR2 from the germline V gene are SEHNR and FQNEAQ (reference sequence). The CDR3 sequence is 12 residues long. The CDR3 DNA sequence: TGTGCCAGCAGCTCCCTTTACAATGAGCAGTTCTTC. Its protein product is CASSSLYNEQFF.

The chain combines TRBV11-1 with TRBJ1-5; no clear D. Trimming left V 4 bases short and J 6 bases short, with 10 bases between. This CDR3 has 13 amino acids. Germline CDR1 is SGHAT and CDR2 is FQDESV (reference sequence). The CDR3 here is CASSYGVGQPQHF. The CDR3 DNA sequence: TGTGCCAGCAGCTACGGGGTCGGTCAGCCCCAGCATTTT.

The rearrangement joins TRBV2 to TRBJ1-1, with D unclear. Germline V gene sequence: CDR1 SNHLY, CDR2 FYNNEI. The V and J ends lost 4 bases and 1 base respectively, with 7 bases between them. The CDR3 is made up of 13 amino acids. CDR3: CASSVGENTEAFF. CDR3 nucleotide sequence: TGTGCCAGCAGTGTTGGGGAGAACACTGAAGCTTTCTTT.

This chain joins TRBV3-1 (or the pseudogene TRBV3-2) and TRBJ1-2; possible D gene TRBD1, 5 bases. Germline values: CDR1 LGHDT, CDR2 YNNKEL (reference sequence). With 2 bases removed from V and 2 bases from J, the gap between germline ends came to 18 bases. The CDR3 is 17 amino acids. The CDR3 DNA reads as TGTGCCAGCAGCCAATCTGGGACCTATCGAGCAAACTATGGCTACACCTTC. Protein product: CASSQSGTYRANYGYTF.

This clone was counted only a few times. The chain recombines TRBV2 with TRBJ1-1; D unclear. Germline values: CDR1 SNHLY, CDR2 FYNNEI. V was trimmed by 4 bases and J by 2 bases, leaving 8 bases between them. This CDR3 is 13 amino acids long. The CDR3 protein is CASSVRSNTEAFF. CDR3 bases: TGTGCCAGCAGTGTTCGCAGCAACACTGAAGCTTTCTTT. Full variable domain (remainder filled in from reference TRBV2 and TRBJ1-1): EPEVTQTPSHQVTQMGQEVILRCVPISNHLYFYWYRQILGQKVEFLVSFYNNEISEKSEIFDDQFSVERPDGSNFTLKIRSTKLEDSAMYFCASSVRSNTEAFFGQGTRLTVV.

The rearrangement uses TRBV7-9 and TRBJ2-3, with a tentative D call TRBD2 (6 bases). The CDR3 has 12 amino acids. From germline, CDR1 is SEHNR and CDR2 FQNEAQ (reference sequence). Trimming took off 5 bases at V and 10 bases at J, with 13 bases between the two ends. CDR3 loop: CASSTTSLAQYF. As DNA, the CDR3 is TGTGCCAGCAGCACCACTAGCCTAGCGCAGTATTTT.

This clone turned up a few times. The chain has TRBV2 and TRBJ1-5, with D possibly matching TRBD1 (5 bases). V lost 6 bases to trimming and J lost 4 bases, with 10 bases between them. The CDR3 has 13 amino acids. Per the germline V gene, CDR1 is SNHLY and CDR2 is FYNNEI. CDR3 loop: CASSRGRNQPQHF. The CDR3 DNA reads as TGTGCCAGCAGCCGGGGGAGGAATCAGCCCCAGCATTTT. Drawing the rest from reference TRBV2 and TRBJ1-5, the complete variable domain is EPEVTQTPSHQVTQMGQEVILRCVPISNHLYFYWYRQILGQKVEFLVSFYNNEISEKSEIFDDQFSVERPDGSNFTLKIRSTKLEDSAMYFCASSRGRNQPQHFGDGTRLSIL.

The V call is TRBV5-5, the J call TRBJ2-7; D possibly corresponds to TRBD1 (6 bases). The germline V and J ends were trimmed by 2 bases and 2 bases, with 14 bases remaining between them. Looked up from germline, CDR1 is SGHKS and CDR2 is YYEKEE (reference sequence). The CDR3 has 15 residues. CDR3 bases: TGTGCCAGCAGCTTCGAACTGACAGGACCCTACGAGCAGTACTTC. Translated: CASSFELTGPYEQYF.

The chain is built from TRBV7-8 and TRBJ2-1, with D uncertain. This CDR3 is built from 11 residues. V was pared by 1 base and J by 9 bases, with 4 bases between. Germline V gene sequence: CDR1 SGHVS, CDR2 FQNEAQ. CDR3 nucleotides: TGTGCCAGCAGCTTAGAAGCTGAGCAGTTCTTC. The encoded protein is CASSLEAEQFF.

The J gene is TRBJ1-1, the V gene TRBV7-2; D is ambiguous. The CDR3 spans 14 residues. The ends were cut back, 5 bases at V and 2 bases at J, with 12 bases in the middle. Germline CDR1 SGHTA, CDR2 FQGNSA. The CDR3 nucleotides read TGTGCCAGCAGCCCGAGACACCTTAACACTGAAGCTTTCTTT. It codes for CASSPRHLNTEAFF.

In nucleotides, the CDR3 is TGTGCCAGCAGGACAGGGGGGGGAAACACTGAAGCTTTCTTT. It translates to CASRTGGGNTEAFF. The V gene is TRBV28, the J gene TRBJ1-1; 9 bases line up with TRBD1. Looked up from germline, CDR1 is MDHEN and CDR2 is SYDVKM. The trim removed 6 bases at V and 2 bases at J, leaving 4 bases unmatched. This CDR3 has 14 residues.

The rearrangement joins TRBV10-3 to TRBJ2-1; the D gene is possibly TRBD2 (6 bases). CDR1 is ENHRY and CDR2 is SYGVKD in the germline V gene. V was shortened by 7 bases and J by 6 bases, with 13 bases between the two germline ends. The CDR3 is 13 residues long. For the CDR3, the DNA is TGTGCCATCAACGGCGGGAAAAGCAATGAGCAGTTCTTC. This codes for CAINGGKSNEQFF.

Here the CDR3 reads CAWSNTLRQPQHF. The CDR3 bases are TGTGCCTGGAGTAACACTCTGAGGCAGCCCCAGCATTTT. The rearrangement links TRBV30 to TRBJ1-5, with D uncertain. V gave up 2 bases and J gave up 7 bases, with 12 bases separating them. This CDR3 contains 13 residues. The germline CDR1 and CDR2 sequences are GTSNPN and SVGIG (reference sequence).

The chain carries TRBV7-9 and TRBJ2-1; a weak D match, TRBD2 (7 bases). The ends were cut back, 8 bases at V and 4 bases at J, with 18 bases in the middle. CDR1 is SEHNR, CDR2 FQNEAQ, per germline (reference sequence). The CDR3 totals 15 residues. The CDR3 loop is CASGGGGGGYNEQFF. The CDR3 bases are TGTGCCAGCGGCGGGGGCGGAGGTGGGTACAATGAGCAGTTCTTC.

In this sample, this clone turned up once. The chain uses TRBV7-8 and TRBJ2-3; no firm D call. Trimming removed 1 base at V and 8 bases at J, with 13 bases between. The CDR3 covers 14 residues. In germline, CDR1 is SGHVS, CDR2 FQNEAQ. CDR3 DNA: TGTGCCAGCAGCTTAGGTGTTAGCACGCGTACGCAGTATTTT. Its protein product is CASSLGVSTRTQYF.

The sample holds a few counts of this clone. J is TRBJ2-3 and V is TRBV4-1; D not resolved. Germline lookup yields CDR1 MGHRA and CDR2 YSYEKL. The V gene lost 5 bases and the J gene lost 0 bases, with 18 bases spanning the gap. The length of the CDR3 is 17 residues. The CDR3 here is CASSSLSLGGSTDTQYF. Written as DNA, the CDR3 is TGCGCCAGCAGCTCCCTCTCTCTTGGCGGTAGCACAGATACGCAGTATTTT.

The chain links TRBV6-5 to TRBJ1-1; D is unresolved. This CDR3 comprises 14 residues. Germline V gene lookup returns CDR1 MNHEY and CDR2 SVGAGI. The V gene lost 6 bases and the J gene lost 2 bases, with 13 bases spanning the gap. The CDR3 DNA is TGTGCCAGCAGACCCGGTAGATTAAACACTGAAGCTTTCTTT. Its translation is CASRPGRLNTEAFF.

This clone was found a few times. This chain connects TRBV18 to TRBJ1-5; D unclear. Deletions cut 2 bases from V and 4 bases from J, with 9 bases between. The CDR3 runs to 14 residues. The germline gives CDR1 KGHSH, CDR2 LQKENI. The CDR3 sequence is CASSPSGRNQPQHF. The CDR3 DNA sequence: TGTGCCAGCTCACCATCGGGCAGAAATCAGCCCCAGCATTTT.

CDR3 nucleotide sequence: TGTGCCAGCAGCGTAGGTCCTCAGGTTCAAGAGACCCAGTACTTC. It is translated as CASSVGPQVQETQYF. The J gene is TRBJ2-5, the V gene TRBV9; no reliable D call. CDR3 length: 15 amino acids. Trimming removed 0 bases from V and 2 bases from J, with 11 bases in between. Germline values: CDR1 SGDLS, CDR2 YYNGEE.

The chain combines TRBV3-1 (or the pseudogene TRBV3-2) with TRBJ1-1; 8 nucleotides agree with TRBD1. The CDR3 is 14 residues long. The germline V gene has CDR1 LGHDT and CDR2 YNNKEL (reference sequence). V gave up 6 bases and J gave up 5 bases; unmatched junction bases: 8. The CDR3 bases are TGTGCCAGCAGGGCCAGGGGGCTGTGGACTGAAGCTTTCTTT. Translating it yields CASRARGLWTEAFF.

This clone was found a few times. The chain has TRBV7-9 and TRBJ2-3, with 8 positions matching TRBD2. The CDR3 has 19 amino acids. CDR1 is SEHNR and CDR2 is FQNEAQ in the germline V gene (reference sequence). V dropped 5 bases and J dropped 7; count of bases not matched to a gene: 23. The CDR3 reads CASSPRLALGVGEENTQYF. CDR3 nucleotide sequence: TGTGCCAGCAGCCCCAGACTAGCGTTAGGGGTAGGGGAAGAGAATACGCAGTATTTT.

The chain joins TRBV28 to TRBJ1-1, with D possibly matching TRBD1 (5 bases). CDR1 is MDHEN and CDR2 is SYDVKM in the germline V gene. V was shortened by 5 bases and J by 4 bases, with 11 bases between the two germline ends. The CDR3 covers 13 residues. The CDR3 is CASSTPGFTEAFF. The CDR3 nucleotides are TGTGCCAGCAGTACCCCAGGGTTCACTGAAGCTTTCTTT.

This clone has just one count. V is TRBV6-2 or TRBV6-3 and J is TRBJ1-6; 8 bases fit TRBD1. The V gene end was trimmed by 5 bases and the J gene end by 9 bases; junction bases not matched to a gene: 3. The CDR3 sequence is 13 residues long. Germline loops: CDR1 MNHEY, CDR2 SVGEGT. CDR3 loop: CASSQGASSPLHF. Written as DNA, the CDR3 is TGTGCCAGCAGTCAGGGGGCTAGTTCACCCCTCCACTTT.

The chain links TRBV4-2 to TRBJ1-4; tentatively, D is TRBD1 (6 bases). The CDR3 runs to 17 residues. Trimming pared 4 bases from V and 7 bases from J, leaving 22 bases between. CDR1 LGHNA and CDR2 YNFKEQ come from the germline V gene. CDR3 residues: CASSLLRQGRSSEKLFF. DNA of the CDR3: TGTGCCAGCAGCCTTCTTCGGCAGGGGAGGAGTAGTGAAAAACTGTTTTTT.